The rows below give T cell receptor beta chains drawn from one sample of a study of blood T cell repertoires in COVID-19. Generated by immunoSEQ multiplex PCR, the TCRdb table keeps only in-frame clones and is missing some. The table includes 350,000 or so clones, 80% to 90% detected once. Sample: PBMCs or T cells enriched from blood (not recorded which). The receptors originated from a middle-aged woman with acute COVID-19. The conserved cysteine and the conserved F or W are not part of the CDR3 here.

TRBV5-1	TRBJ2-5	ASSSGTSGQETQY
TRBV20-1	TRBJ1-1	SASLFGTGGEAF
TRBV29-1	TRBJ2-2	SVLRGSLNTGELF
TRBV7-2	TRBJ2-7	ASSPFLAGGYEQY
TRBV13	TRBJ1-2	ASRELANYGYT
TRBV4-2	TRBJ1-1	ASSQAGAKIEAF
TRBV7-2	TRBJ2-3	ASSLRLAGSTDTQY
TRBV10-2	TRBJ2-3	ASSEVGLSTDTQY
TRBV7-8	TRBJ2-7	ASSPSASGWTEREQY
TRBV11-2	TRBJ1-1	ASSLLPGGAAF
TRBV24-1	TRBJ2-2	ATSDLLGTTSPNTGELF
TRBV18	TRBJ1-1	ASSLQPGNTEAF
TRBV7-9	TRBJ1-4	ASSSRQPSTNEKLF
TRBV12-3/TRBV12-4	TRBJ2-7	ASSSSTQYEQY
TRBV11-3	TRBJ1-1	ASSTTGGTEAF
TRBV9	TRBJ2-2	ASSVEFRAGETGELF
TRBV7-3	TRBJ2-5	ASSLLAQETQY
TRBV5-1	TRBJ2-5	ASSSRPSSGTQETQY
TRBV28	TRBJ2-7	ASRSPTYEQY
TRBV6-1	TRBJ1-2	ASNSGAYWGYT
TRBV4-2	TRBJ2-7	ASSQDSGTVLYEQY
TRBV24-1	TRBJ2-5	ATSDADRGQETQY
TRBV29-1	TRBJ1-2	SVRTGLYYGYT
TRBV11-2	TRBJ1-1	ASSLFHWGGDTEAF
TRBV5-1	TRBJ1-4	ASSFNINNEKLF
TRBV11-2	TRBJ2-2	ASSLVGQKTGELF
TRBV7-9	TRBJ2-1	ASSTAGDPYNEQF
TRBV5-8	TRBJ2-7	ASSSRMGSTYEQY
TRBV9	TRBJ1-5	ASSGPGQGGQPQH
TRBV7-2	TRBJ1-2	ASSRLTGVNYGYT
TRBV6-2/TRBV6-3	TRBJ2-7	ASSRPHSGTAYEQY
TRBV19	TRBJ2-1	ASTPRRQVSYNEQF
TRBV5-6	TRBJ1-6	ASRPGGRNSPLH
TRBV24-1	TRBJ1-2	ATSGGQGSYGYT
TRBV3-1/TRBV3-2	TRBJ1-1	ASSPFTAPEAF
TRBV10-3	TRBJ1-4	ASSGDYNEKLF
TRBV19	TRBJ1-2	ARIDRDFGYT
TRBV15	TRBJ2-3	ATSRSRGGTDTQY
TRBV10-1	TRBJ2-7	ASINEQY
TRBV19	TRBJ2-2	ASSIASRTATGELF
TRBV10-3	TRBJ2-5	AISESAGYQETQY
TRBV11-2	TRBJ2-1	ASSLLQAPNSYNEQF
TRBV9	TRBJ2-1	ASSVGTSGSYEQF
TRBV7-3	TRBJ2-1	ASSQLAGGPYNEQF
TRBV6-2/TRBV6-3	TRBJ2-1	ASSYSPTSYNEQF
TRBV4-2	TRBJ1-2	ASSQEGQGYGYT
TRBV28	TRBJ2-7	ASSSPTGATHEQY
TRBV28	TRBJ1-6	ASREQGPRNSPLH
TRBV18	TRBJ2-1	ASSPRLGQGQIVAEQF
TRBV6-5	TRBJ1-5	ASSYDQYSNQPQH